The 24 T cell receptor beta chains below were found in one sample sequenced in a study of blood T cell repertoires in COVID-19. The assay was immunoSEQ multiplex PCR, and TCRdb's table has in-frame clones only and misses some. The top ten hold about 15% of the sample, which has approximately 210,000 clones, 70% to 85% seen once. The sequencing sample was made of PBMCs or T cells enriched from blood (not recorded which). Every receptor here comes from a man aged 40-50 years who had recovered from COVID-19.

This clone has a single count. The CDR3 nucleotides are TGTGCCAGCAGACAGACAGGGGGCGCAGGAAACACTGAAGCTTTCTTT. This encodes CASRQTGGAGNTEAFF. The chain carries TRBV28 and TRBJ1-1; 10 nucleotides agree with TRBD1. V lost 6 bases, J lost 2 bases, and 9 bases stayed unmatched. The CDR3 covers 16 residues. Germline V lookup: CDR1 MDHEN, CDR2 SYDVKM.

The J gene is TRBJ2-5, the V gene TRBV4-2; 10 nucleotides line up with TRBD2. The CDR3 contains 15 residues. V lost 5 bases and J lost 2; bases outside the gene matches: 5. Germline lookup yields CDR1 LGHNA and CDR2 YNFKEQ. This CDR3 reads CASSSASGGQETQYF. The CDR3 DNA reads TGTGCCAGCAGCTCCGCTAGCGGGGGACAAGAGACCCAGTACTTC.

The rearrangement links TRBV30 to TRBJ2-5; D remains unclear. Germline lookup yields CDR1 GTSNPN and CDR2 SVGIG (reference sequence). The CDR3 is 14 residues long. V was cut by 3 bases and J by 3 bases, with 14 bases left in between. The DNA of the CDR3 is TGTGCCTGGAGAGGTAGCCTAAGAGAAGAGACCCAGTACTTC. Amino acids: CAWRGSLREETQYF.

V and J are TRBV13 and TRBJ1-6; D possibly corresponds to TRBD1 (6 bases). This CDR3 is built from 19 residues. The V gene lost 1 base and the J gene lost 7 bases, with 23 bases spanning the gap. From germline, CDR1 is PRHDT and CDR2 FYEKMQ (reference sequence). Here the CDR3 DNA reads TGTGCCAGCAGCTTAGTCCCCCGGACAGCCCAAAGGGGGAATTCACCCCTCCACTTT. It translates to CASSLVPRTAQRGNSPLHF.

This chain connects TRBV29-1 to TRBJ2-1; TRBD1 agrees at 9 bases. The ends lost 5 bases at V and 4 bases at J; junction bases unmatched: 6. The CDR3 consists of 14 residues. Germline values: CDR1 SQVTM, CDR2 ANQGSEA. The CDR3 nucleotides are TGCAGCGTTCTGGACAGGGGCCCTTACAATGAGCAGTTCTTC. It yields the protein CSVLDRGPYNEQFF.

J is TRBJ1-2 and V is TRBV7-8; 7 positions match TRBD1. Losses at the gene ends were 5 bases for V and 4 bases for J; bases not matched to a gene: 4. The germline V gene encodes CDR1 SGHVS and CDR2 FQNEAQ. The CDR3 runs to 13 residues. The CDR3 coding sequence is TGTGCCAGCAGCAGCAGGACAGGCTATGGCTACACCTTC. It translates to CASSSRTGYGYTF.

V usage is TRBV19 and J usage is TRBJ1-2, with TRBD1 matching over 8 bases. The CDR3 has 15 amino acids. Unmatched junction bases numbered 10, after V lost 7 bases and J lost 3 bases. CDR1 and CDR2 (germline): LNHDA, SQIVND (reference sequence). The CDR3 protein is CASNPTWGQDYGYTF. CDR3 DNA sequence: TGTGCCAGTAACCCCACTTGGGGACAGGACTATGGCTACACCTTC.

The chain has TRBV3-1 (or the pseudogene TRBV3-2) and TRBJ2-5; 10 nucleotides agree with TRBD2. Germline-derived CDR1 and CDR2 are LGHDT and YNNKEL (reference sequence). There are 16 residues in the CDR3. J was trimmed by 5 bases and V by 3 bases; bases with no gene match: 9. Written as DNA, the CDR3 is TGTGCCAGCAGCCAGGGGACTAGCGCTTTGGGGGAGACCCAGTACTTC. This translates into CASSQGTSALGETQYF.

Only one count was recorded for this clone. As DNA, the CDR3 is TGTGCCACCAGTAGGGACAGCGCCTACCTTGTAAACTATGGCTACACCTTC. This gives the protein CATSRDSAYLVNYGYTF. J is TRBJ1-2 and V is TRBV24-1, with 7 bases identical to TRBD1. The CDR3 has 17 amino acids. The junction had 14 bases not matched to a gene; V was cut back by 6 bases and J by 2 bases. Germline V gene sequence: CDR1 KGHDR, CDR2 SFDVKD.

The genes are TRBV30 and TRBJ2-5; D possibly corresponds to TRBD1 (6 bases). This CDR3 contains 15 residues. Per germline, CDR1 GTSNPN and CDR2 SVGIG (reference sequence). V was trimmed by 3 bases and J by 1 base, leaving 15 bases between them. The CDR3 here is CAWRGDRRVQETQYF. CDR3 DNA: TGTGCCTGGAGGGGAGACAGGCGCGTCCAAGAGACCCAGTACTTC.

V gene TRBV2 combines with J gene TRBJ2-3, with a possible D match to TRBD1 (6 bases). Between the trimmed V and J ends, which lost 9 bases and 6 bases, there was a span of 16 bases. The length of the CDR3 is 13 residues. Per germline, CDR1 SNHLY and CDR2 FYNNEI. The chain's CDR3 is CARGEQGQDTQYF. CDR3 nucleotides: TGTGCCAGGGGGGAGCAGGGGCAGGATACGCAGTATTTT.

J is TRBJ2-2 and V is TRBV11-2; no reliable D call. This CDR3 has 17 residues. V was clipped by 7 bases and J by 9 bases, with 27 bases between them. From germline, CDR1 is SGHAT and CDR2 FQNNGV. Written as DNA, the CDR3 is TGTGCCAGCACTCAACTCCGCATGAACCAAAGAACCCGGGAGCTGTTTTTT. The encoded protein is CASTQLRMNQRTRELFF.

The chain recombines TRBV5-1 with TRBJ2-1; 7 bases map to TRBD2. J gave up 9 bases and V 3 bases, and 9 bases lay outside the gene matches. The CDR3 covers 14 residues. Germline-derived CDR1 and CDR2 are SGHRS and YFSETQ. The CDR3 is CASSSGLVRVEQFF. CDR3 sequence (DNA): TGCGCCAGCAGCTCCGGACTAGTTCGGGTTGAGCAGTTCTTC.

This clone was recorded once. V and J are TRBV4-1 and TRBJ1-2; TRBD1 matches at 11 bases. Per the germline V gene, CDR1 is MGHRA and CDR2 is YSYEKL. Losses at the gene ends were 3 bases for V and 7 bases for J; bases not matched to a gene: 10. The CDR3 spans 16 residues. CDR3 DNA sequence: TGCGCCAGCAGCCACCTTCCGGGACAGGGGGTCCGTGGCTACACCTTC. Translating it yields CASSHLPGQGVRGYTF.

The rearrangement joins TRBV2 to TRBJ2-3; 7 bases agree with TRBD2. The length of the CDR3 is 15 residues. V shed 6 bases, J shed 4 bases, and the junction held 10 bases outside the gene matches. Germline V gives CDR1 SNHLY, CDR2 FYNNEI. This CDR3 is CASRKEAGQADTQYF. The CDR3 DNA follows: TGTGCCAGCAGGAAAGAAGCGGGGCAAGCAGATACGCAGTATTTT.

This clone was observed many times. The gene calls are TRBV5-6 and TRBJ2-1; a possible D gene is TRBD1 (5 bases). CDR3 length: 13 amino acids. Deletions cut 3 bases from V and 4 bases from J, with 8 bases between. The germline V gene encodes CDR1 SGHDT and CDR2 YYEEEE. This chain's CDR3 is CASSSDRYNEQFF. As DNA, the CDR3 is TGTGCCAGCAGCTCCGACAGATACAATGAGCAGTTCTTC.

This clone was detected only once. V and J are TRBV5-4 and TRBJ2-5; 7 nucleotides agree with TRBD1. The CDR3 consists of 15 residues. Per germline, CDR1 SGHNT and CDR2 YYREEE (reference sequence). J gave up 5 bases and V 4 bases, and 11 bases lay outside the gene matches. CDR3 sequence reads: CASSPATGSRETQYF. CDR3 DNA sequence: TGTGCCAGCAGCCCAGCGACAGGGAGCCGGGAGACCCAGTACTTC.

This chain links TRBV19 with TRBJ1-1, with D possibly being TRBD1 (5 bases). CDR3 length equals 14 residues. V lost 3 bases and J 1 base, leaving 9 bases between the germline ends. In germline, CDR1 is LNHDA, CDR2 SQIVND (reference sequence). The CDR3 sequence: CASSMGLPNTEAFF. CDR3 sequence (DNA): TGTGCCAGTAGTATGGGACTGCCGAACACTGAAGCTTTCTTT.

The chain employs TRBV28 and TRBJ1-2; 9 bases are a match to TRBD1. Germline trimming cut 6 bases from V and 7 bases from J; bases unmatched to any gene: 9. CDR3 length: 14 residues. Germline assignment: CDR1 MDHEN and CDR2 SYDVKM. Written as DNA, the CDR3 is TGTGCCAGCAGGGATGGGGACAGGGCGGGTGGCTACACCTTC. Amino acids: CASRDGDRAGGYTF.

The V call is TRBV5-5, the J call TRBJ1-1; D is unclear. CDR3 length: 14 residues. CDR1 is SGHKS, CDR2 YYEKEE, per germline (reference sequence). V was trimmed by 0 bases and J by 4 bases, leaving 10 bases between them. The CDR3 DNA reads as TGTGCCAGCAGCTTGGATTGGGCAACCACTGAAGCTTTCTTT. Encoded protein: CASSLDWATTEAFF. Together with reference TRBV5-5 and TRBJ1-1, the CDR3 gives the full variable domain: DAGVTQSPTHLIKTRGQQVTLRCSPISGHKSVSWYQQVLGQGPQFIFQYYEKEERGRGNFPDRFSARQFPNYSSELNVNALLLGDSALYLCASSLDWATTEAFFGQGTRLTVV.

The V gene is TRBV9, the J gene TRBJ1-5, with a possible D match to TRBD1 (5 bases). Germline assignment: CDR1 SGDLS and CDR2 YYNGEE. Trimming cost V 0 bases and J 0 bases, with 10 bases left between them. The CDR3 runs to 16 residues. The DNA for the CDR3 is TGTGCCAGCAGCGTAGGGGGGGACGGTAGCAATCAGCCCCAGCATTTT. It specifies CASSVGGDGSNQPQHF.

The table lists this clone with a few counts. The J gene is TRBJ2-1, the V gene TRBV10-2, with D uncertain. The germline V and J ends were trimmed by 0 bases and 3 bases, with 15 bases remaining between them. CDR3 length: 17 residues. Germline loops: CDR1 WSHSY, CDR2 SAAADI. CDR3 residues: CASSESIQETNYNEQFF. The CDR3 coding sequence is TGCGCCAGCAGTGAGTCGATTCAGGAAACCAACTACAATGAGCAGTTCTTC.

This clone was picked up one time. The V and J genes are TRBV29-1 and TRBJ2-7, with a tentative D call TRBD1 (5 bases). Germline lookup yields CDR1 SQVTM and CDR2 ANQGSEA. CDR3 length equals 11 residues. Trimming removed 4 bases at V and 5 bases at J, with 9 bases between. This CDR3 reads CSVAGIHEQYF. In DNA form, the CDR3 reads TGCAGCGTTGCAGGGATCCACGAGCAGTACTTC.

V usage is TRBV28 and J usage is TRBJ1-4; D uncertain. V was cut by 4 bases and J by 8 bases, with 14 bases left in between. Germline CDR1 and CDR2: MDHEN and SYDVKM. CDR3 length: 14 amino acids. In nucleotides, the CDR3 is TGTGCCAGCAGTTCCCGGTCAGGCGGGGAAAAACTGTTTTTT. It is translated as CASSSRSGGEKLFF.